This T cell receptor beta chain was sequenced for a study of blood T cell repertoires in COVID-19. Germline V CDR1 and CDR2: ENHRY, SYGVKD. V dropped 6 bases and J dropped 1; count of bases not matched to a gene: 1. The CDR3 spans 14 residues. As handled by the study authors: How many nucleated cells were present was estimated from reference gene primer amplification. The table came from immunoSEQ multiplex PCR; TCRdb's copy has only in-frame clones and leaves some out. Clone size and V and J calls were adopted from that table, with D and trimming inferred from the DNA. The data show about 170,000 clones, about 83% seen once.

What was sequenced was peripheral blood. This clonotype originated in an elderly woman with acute or convalescent COVID-19. The chain carries TRBV10-3 and TRBJ1-1, with TRBD1 identical over 11 bases. CDR3 nucleotides: TGTGCCATCAGCGGGACAGGGGGGAACACTGAAGCTTTCTTT. It yields the protein CAISGTGGNTEAFF.